This T cell receptor (beta chain) derives from a study of lymphopenia after photon versus proton radiotherapy. Libraries were prepared by immunoSEQ multiplex PCR; TCRdb keeps only in-frame clonotypes and omits some of them. The sample includes tens of thousands of clones, over 75% of them seen just once. The study, taken as a whole, reports: After lymphocyte nadir, photon-treated repertoires showed oligoclonal expansion, especially CD8+ Temra. Proton therapy kept repertoires fairly stable, unlike photons, which gained effector/memory cells. Larger post-nadir TCR diversity loss correlated inversely with survival in deceased patients.

V trimming: 0 bases; J trimming: 0 bases; junction bases outside the gene matches: 10. Germline V gene lookup returns CDR1 LGHNA and CDR2 YSLEER. The CDR3 length is 19 residues. About this clone itself: Its antigen is currently unknown.

The gene calls are TRBV4-3 and TRBJ1-2, with 10 bases that match TRBD1. The TCR sequence derives from a woman in her seventies with pancreatic cancer. This specimen consisted of peripheral blood, obtained from a patient treated with proton-based radiotherapy. The CDR3 region is CASSQDRGGQGVANYGYTF. In nucleotides, the CDR3 is TGCGCCAGCAGCCAAGATAGAGGAGGACAGGGGGTCGCTAACTATGGCTACACCTTC.